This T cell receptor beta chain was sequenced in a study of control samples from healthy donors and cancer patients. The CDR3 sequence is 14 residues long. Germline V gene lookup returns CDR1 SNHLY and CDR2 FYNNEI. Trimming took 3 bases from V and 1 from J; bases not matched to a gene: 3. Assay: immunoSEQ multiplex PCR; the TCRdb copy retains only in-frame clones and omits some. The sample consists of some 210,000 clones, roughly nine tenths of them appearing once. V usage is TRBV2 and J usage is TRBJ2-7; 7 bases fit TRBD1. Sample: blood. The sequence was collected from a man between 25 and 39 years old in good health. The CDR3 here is CASSEGRGSYEQYF. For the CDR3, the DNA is TGTGCCAGCAGTGAGGGCAGGGGGTCCTACGAGCAGTACTTC.